This record looks at one T cell receptor beta chain sequence and its context. The antigen is unknown. The sample belongs to a study of T cell clones after liver transplantation. Study context: Pre-transplant mixed lymphocyte reactions yielded third-party-reactive TCRbeta sequences as comparators for graft-donor-reactive sequences. Until 12-24 months post-transplant, subjects got standard immunosuppression and no induction. Findings and caveats of the study: Graft donor-reactive T cells possibly entered the graft instead of undergoing deletion.

Germline CDR1 is SNHLY and CDR2 is FYNNEI. Trimming took 7 bases from V and 0 from J, leaving 16 bases between them. The CDR3 is made up of 15 amino acids. Produced via immunoSEQ multiplex PCR; TCRdb's table is partial and in-frame only. The table shows 93,000 or so clones, with about 88% occurring only once. The V call is TRBV2, the J call TRBJ2-7; D is unclear. This material consisted of CD4+ T cells from blood, taken around 50 months after liver transplant. The receptor's source is a human patient who received a liver transplant. Some T cells here may be from the graft donor. This CDR3 is CASKRNSASSYEQYF. The CDR3 DNA follows: TGTGCCAGCAAGAGGAACTCGGCAAGCTCCTACGAGCAGTACTTC.